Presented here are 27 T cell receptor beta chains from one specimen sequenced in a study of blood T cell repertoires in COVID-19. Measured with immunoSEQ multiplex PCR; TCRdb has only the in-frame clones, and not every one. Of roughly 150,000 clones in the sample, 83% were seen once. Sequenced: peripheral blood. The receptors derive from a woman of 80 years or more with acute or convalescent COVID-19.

In DNA form, the CDR3 reads TGTGCCAGCAGCCAATCTTTTCAGGGTAGTGGCAATCAGCCCCAGCATTTT. This sequence encodes CASSQSFQGSGNQPQHF. J is TRBJ1-5 and V is TRBV16; a possible D gene is TRBD1 (5 bases). This CDR3 contains 17 residues. V lost 0 bases and J lost 2, with 14 bases in between. Per the germline V gene, CDR1 is KGHSY and CDR2 is FQNENV.

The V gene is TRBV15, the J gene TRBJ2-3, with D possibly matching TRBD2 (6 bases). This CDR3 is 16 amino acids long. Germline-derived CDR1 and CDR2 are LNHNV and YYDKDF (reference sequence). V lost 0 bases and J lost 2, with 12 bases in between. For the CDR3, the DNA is TGTGCCACCAGCAGAGATGACGGGAGCGCCACAGATACGCAGTATTTT. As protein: CATSRDDGSATDTQYF.

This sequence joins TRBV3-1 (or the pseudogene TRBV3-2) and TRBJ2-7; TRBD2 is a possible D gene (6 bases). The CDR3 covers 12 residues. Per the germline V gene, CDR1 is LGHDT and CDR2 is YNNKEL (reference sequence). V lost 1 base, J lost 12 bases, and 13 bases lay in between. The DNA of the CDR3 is TGTGCCAGCAGCCAAGGTAGGGACTGGGCGTACTTC. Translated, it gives CASSQGRDWAYF.

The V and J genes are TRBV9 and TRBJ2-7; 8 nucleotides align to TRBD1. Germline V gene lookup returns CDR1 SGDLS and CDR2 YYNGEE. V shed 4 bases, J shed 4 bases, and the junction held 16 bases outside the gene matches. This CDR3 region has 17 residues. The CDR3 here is CASSRRPPGQGDYEQYF. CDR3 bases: TGTGCCAGCAGCCGAAGACCTCCCGGACAGGGTGATTACGAGCAGTACTTC. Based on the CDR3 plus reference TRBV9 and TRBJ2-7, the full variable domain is DSGVTQTPKHLITATGQRVTLRCSPRSGDLSVYWYQQSLDQGLQFLIQYYNGEERAKGNILERFSAQQFPDLHSELNLSSLELGDSALYFCASSRRPPGQGDYEQYFGPGTRLTVT.

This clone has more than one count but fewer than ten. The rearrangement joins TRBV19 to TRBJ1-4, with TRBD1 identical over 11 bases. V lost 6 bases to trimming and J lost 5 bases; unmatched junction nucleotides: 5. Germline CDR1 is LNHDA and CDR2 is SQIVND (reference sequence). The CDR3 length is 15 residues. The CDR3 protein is CASSRDRGLNEKLFF. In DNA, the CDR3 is TGTGCCAGTAGCCGGGACAGGGGGTTAAATGAAAAACTGTTTTTT.

CDR3 protein: CASSSPYGGGYTF. DNA of the CDR3: TGTGCCAGCAGTTCCCCATACGGCGGTGGCTACACCTTC. The chain recombines TRBV28 with TRBJ1-2; D gene ambiguous. Germline V gene sequence: CDR1 MDHEN, CDR2 SYDVKM. V was pared by 4 bases and J by 7 bases, with 13 bases between. The CDR3 covers 13 residues.

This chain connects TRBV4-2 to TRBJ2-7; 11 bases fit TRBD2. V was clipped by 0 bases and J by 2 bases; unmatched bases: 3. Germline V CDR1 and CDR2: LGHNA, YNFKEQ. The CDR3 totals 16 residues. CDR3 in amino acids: CASSQESGLAAYEQYF. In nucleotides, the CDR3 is TGTGCCAGCAGCCAAGAGTCGGGACTAGCGGCCTACGAGCAGTACTTC.

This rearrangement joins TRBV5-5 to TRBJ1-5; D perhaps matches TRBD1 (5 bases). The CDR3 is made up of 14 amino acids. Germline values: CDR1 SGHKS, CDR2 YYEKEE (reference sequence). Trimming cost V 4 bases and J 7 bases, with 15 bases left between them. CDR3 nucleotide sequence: TGTGCCAGCAGCGCTGACCAAGGGGCACAGCCCCAGCATTTT. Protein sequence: CASSADQGAQPQHF.

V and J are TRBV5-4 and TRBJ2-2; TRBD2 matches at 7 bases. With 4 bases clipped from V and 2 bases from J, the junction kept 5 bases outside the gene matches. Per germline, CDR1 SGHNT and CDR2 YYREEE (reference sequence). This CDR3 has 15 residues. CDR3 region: CASSPPGGNTGELFF. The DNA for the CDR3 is TGTGCCAGCAGCCCACCGGGAGGAAACACCGGGGAGCTGTTTTTT.

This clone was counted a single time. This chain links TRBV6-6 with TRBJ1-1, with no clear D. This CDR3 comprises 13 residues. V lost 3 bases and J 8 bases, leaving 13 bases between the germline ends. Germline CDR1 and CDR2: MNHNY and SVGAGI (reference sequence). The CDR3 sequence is CASSYRGSAEAFF. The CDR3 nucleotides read TGTGCCAGCAGTTATCGGGGATCGGCGGAAGCTTTCTTT.

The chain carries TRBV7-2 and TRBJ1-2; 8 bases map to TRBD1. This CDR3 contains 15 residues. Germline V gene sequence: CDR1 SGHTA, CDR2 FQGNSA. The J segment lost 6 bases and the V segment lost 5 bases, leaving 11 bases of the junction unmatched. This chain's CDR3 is CASSPRSGQGHGYTF. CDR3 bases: TGTGCCAGCAGCCCTAGATCCGGACAGGGCCATGGCTACACCTTC.

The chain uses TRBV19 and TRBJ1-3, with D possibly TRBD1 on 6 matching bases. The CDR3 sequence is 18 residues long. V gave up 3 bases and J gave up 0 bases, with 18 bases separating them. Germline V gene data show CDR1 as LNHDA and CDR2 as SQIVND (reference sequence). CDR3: CASSITPDSPSSGNTIYF. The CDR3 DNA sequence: TGTGCCAGTAGTATCACTCCGGACAGCCCTAGCTCTGGAAACACCATATATTTT. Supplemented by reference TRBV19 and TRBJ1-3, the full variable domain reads DGGITQSPKYLFRKEGQNVTLSCEQNLNHDAMYWYRQDPGQGLRLIYYSQIVNDFQKGDIAEGYSVSREKKESFPLTVTSAQKNPTAFYLCASSITPDSPSSGNTIYFGEGSWLTVV.

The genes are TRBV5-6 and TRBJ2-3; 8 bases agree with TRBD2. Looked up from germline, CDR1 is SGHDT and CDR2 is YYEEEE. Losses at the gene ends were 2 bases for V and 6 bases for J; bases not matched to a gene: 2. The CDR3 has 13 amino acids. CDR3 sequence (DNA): TGTGCCAGCAGCTTCTGGACTAGCGATACGCAGTATTTT. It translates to CASSFWTSDTQYF. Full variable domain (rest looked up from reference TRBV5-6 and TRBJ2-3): DAGVTQSPTHLIKTRGQQVTLRCSPKSGHDTVSWYQQALGQGPQFIFQYYEEEERQRGNFPDRFSGHQFPNYSSELNVNALLLGDSALYLCASSFWTSDTQYFGPGTRLTVL.

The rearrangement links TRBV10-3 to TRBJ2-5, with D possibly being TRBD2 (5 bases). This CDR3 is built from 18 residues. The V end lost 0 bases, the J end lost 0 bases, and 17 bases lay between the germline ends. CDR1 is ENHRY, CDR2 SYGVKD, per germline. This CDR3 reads CAISESLLTGKYQETQYF. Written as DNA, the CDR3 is TGTGCCATCAGTGAGTCACTCCTCACGGGGAAGTACCAAGAGACCCAGTACTTC.

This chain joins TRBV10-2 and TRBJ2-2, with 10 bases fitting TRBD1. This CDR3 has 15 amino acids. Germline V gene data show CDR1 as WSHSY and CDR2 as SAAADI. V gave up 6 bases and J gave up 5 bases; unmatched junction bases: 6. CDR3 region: CASSFRTGGTGELFF. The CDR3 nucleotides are TGCGCCAGCAGCTTCCGGACAGGGGGAACCGGGGAGCTGTTTTTT.

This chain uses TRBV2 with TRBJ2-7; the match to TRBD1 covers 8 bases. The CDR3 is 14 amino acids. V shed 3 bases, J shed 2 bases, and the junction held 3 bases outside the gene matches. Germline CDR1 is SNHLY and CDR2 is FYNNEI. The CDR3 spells CASSEAGGPYEQYF. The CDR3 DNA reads TGTGCCAGCAGTGAGGCAGGGGGCCCCTACGAGCAGTACTTC.

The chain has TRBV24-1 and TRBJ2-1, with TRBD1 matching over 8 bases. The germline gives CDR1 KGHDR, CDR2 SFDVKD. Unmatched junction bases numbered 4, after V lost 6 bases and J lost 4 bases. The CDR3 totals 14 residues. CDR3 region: CATSRQGAYNEQFF. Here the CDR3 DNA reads TGTGCCACCAGTAGGCAGGGGGCGTACAATGAGCAGTTCTTC.

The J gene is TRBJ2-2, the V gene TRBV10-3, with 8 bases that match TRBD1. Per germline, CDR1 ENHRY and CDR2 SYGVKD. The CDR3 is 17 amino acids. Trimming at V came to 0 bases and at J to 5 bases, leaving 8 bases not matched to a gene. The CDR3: CAISESHRTGITGELFF. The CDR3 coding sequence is TGTGCCATCAGTGAGTCCCATCGGACAGGGATAACCGGGGAGCTGTTTTTT.

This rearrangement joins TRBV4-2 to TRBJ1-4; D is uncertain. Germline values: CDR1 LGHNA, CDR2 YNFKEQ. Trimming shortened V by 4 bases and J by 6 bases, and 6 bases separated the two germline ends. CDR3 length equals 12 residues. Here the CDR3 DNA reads TGTGCCAGCAGCCTCGGGGATGAAAAACTGTTTTTT. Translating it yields CASSLGDEKLFF.

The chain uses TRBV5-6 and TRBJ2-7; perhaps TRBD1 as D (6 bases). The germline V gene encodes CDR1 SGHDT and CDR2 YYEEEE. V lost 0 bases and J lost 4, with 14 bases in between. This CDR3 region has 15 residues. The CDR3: CASSLVNRVGYEQYF. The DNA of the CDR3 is TGTGCCAGCAGCTTGGTGAACAGGGTTGGTTACGAGCAGTACTTC.

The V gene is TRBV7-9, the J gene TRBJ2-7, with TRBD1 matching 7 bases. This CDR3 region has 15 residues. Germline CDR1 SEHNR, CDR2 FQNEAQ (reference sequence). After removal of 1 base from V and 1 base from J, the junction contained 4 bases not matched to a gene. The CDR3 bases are TGTGCCAGCAGCTTAGGGGACAGCCGATCCTACGAGCAGTACTTC. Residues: CASSLGDSRSYEQYF. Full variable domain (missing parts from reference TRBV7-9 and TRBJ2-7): DTGVSQNPRHKITKRGQNVTFRCDPISEHNRLYWYRQTLGQGPEFLTYFQNEAQLEKSRLLSDRFSAERPKGSFSTLEIQRTEQGDSAMYLCASSLGDSRSYEQYFGPGTRLTVT.

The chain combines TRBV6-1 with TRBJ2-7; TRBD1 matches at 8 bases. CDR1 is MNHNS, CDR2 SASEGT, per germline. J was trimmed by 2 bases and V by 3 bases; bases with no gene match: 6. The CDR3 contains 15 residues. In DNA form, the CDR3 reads TGTGCCAGCAGTGACCCGACAGGGGCCACCTACGAGCAGTACTTC. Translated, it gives CASSDPTGATYEQYF.

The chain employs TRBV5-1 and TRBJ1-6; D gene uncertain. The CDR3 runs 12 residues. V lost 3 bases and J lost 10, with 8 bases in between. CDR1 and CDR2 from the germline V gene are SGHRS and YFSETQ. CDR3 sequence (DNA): TGCGCCAGCAGCTCCGACGGGTCACCCCTCCACTTT. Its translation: CASSSDGSPLHF. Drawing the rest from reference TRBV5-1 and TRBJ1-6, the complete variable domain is KAGVTQTPRYLIKTRGQQVTLSCSPISGHRSVSWYQQTPGQGLQFLFEYFSETQRNKGNFPGRFSGRQFSNSRSEMNVSTLELGDSALYLCASSSDGSPLHFGNGTRLTVT.

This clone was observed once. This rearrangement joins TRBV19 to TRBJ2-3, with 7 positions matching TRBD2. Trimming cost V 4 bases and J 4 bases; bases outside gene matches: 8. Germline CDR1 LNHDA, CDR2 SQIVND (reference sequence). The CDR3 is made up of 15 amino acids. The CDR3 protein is CASSTLTRGADTQYF. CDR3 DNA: TGTGCCAGTAGTACCTTGACCCGGGGGGCAGATACGCAGTATTTT. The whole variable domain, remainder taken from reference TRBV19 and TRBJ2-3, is DGGITQSPKYLFRKEGQNVTLSCEQNLNHDAMYWYRQDPGQGLRLIYYSQIVNDFQKGDIAEGYSVSREKKESFPLTVTSAQKNPTAFYLCASSTLTRGADTQYFGPGTRLTVL.

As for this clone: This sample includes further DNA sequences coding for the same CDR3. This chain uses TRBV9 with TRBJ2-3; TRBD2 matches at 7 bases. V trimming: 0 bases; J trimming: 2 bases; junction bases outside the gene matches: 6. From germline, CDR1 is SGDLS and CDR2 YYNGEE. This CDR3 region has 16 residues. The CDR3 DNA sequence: TGTGCCAGCAGCGTAGGCCCCAGCGGGAACACAGATACGCAGTATTTT. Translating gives CASSVGPSGNTDTQYF.

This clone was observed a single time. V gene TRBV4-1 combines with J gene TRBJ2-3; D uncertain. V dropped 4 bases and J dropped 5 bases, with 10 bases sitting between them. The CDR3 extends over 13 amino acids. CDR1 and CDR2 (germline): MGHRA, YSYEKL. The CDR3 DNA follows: TGCGCCAGCAGCCGCGGATTAGGAGATACGCAGTATTTT. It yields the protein CASSRGLGDTQYF.

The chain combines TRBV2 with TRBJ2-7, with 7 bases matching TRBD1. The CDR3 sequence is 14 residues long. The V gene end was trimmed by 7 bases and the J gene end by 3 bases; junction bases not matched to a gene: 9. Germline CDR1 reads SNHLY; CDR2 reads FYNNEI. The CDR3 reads CASNPDRDLYEQYF. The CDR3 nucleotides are TGTGCCAGCAACCCCGACAGGGACCTCTACGAGCAGTACTTC.